This is a list of T cell receptor beta chains from one sample in a study of shared clonotypes between healthy human individuals. Sequencing used immunoSEQ multiplex PCR; TCRdb keeps in-frame clones, though not all of them. The sample holds under 600,000 clones, roughly 98% seen once. Sequencing used naive CD8+ T cells sorted from blood. These receptor sequences come from a man younger than 45 in good health. CDR3s include the opening cysteine and the closing phenylalanine or tryptophan. D genes are given only for firm matches. Only part of the rows carry a size: once, few, many, or a class if the clone is expanded.

d_call	j_call	v_call	clone_size	cdr3_aa	cdr3_nt
.	TRBJ2-7	TRBV5-5	.	CASSLVSQISYEQYF	TGTGCCAGCAGCTTGGTATCCCAGATATCCTACGAGCAGTACTTC
TRBD2	TRBJ2-7	TRBV7-9	.	CASSPRASGTSGSYEQYF	TGTGCCAGCAGCCCAAGAGCAAGCGGGACTAGCGGATCCTACGAGCAGTACTTC
TRBD1	TRBJ2-6	TRBV18	once	CASSPGTGGSGANVLTF	TGTGCCAGCTCTCCCGGGACAGGGGGCTCTGGGGCCAACGTCCTGACTTTC
.	TRBJ2-4	TRBV10-2	.	CASSEPEIGGKNIQYF	TGCGCCAGCAGTGAACCCGAGATTGGAGGCAAAAACATTCAGTACTTC
.	TRBJ2-1	TRBV27	.	CASSPTLLDEQFF	TGTGCCAGCAGTCCGACCCTTTTGGATGAGCAGTTCTTC
.	TRBJ2-7	TRBV6-1	.	CASIRSPYEQYF	TGTGCCAGCATACGCAGTCCCTACGAGCAGTACTTC
.	TRBJ2-7	TRBV7-9	.	CASTHIGEGAPYEQYF	TGTGCCAGCACGCACATAGGGGAGGGGGCGCCATACGAGCAGTACTTC
.	TRBJ1-1	TRBV27	.	CASSPSDGGEAFF	TGTGCCAGCAGTCCCTCGGACGGGGGTGAAGCTTTCTTT
.	TRBJ2-7	TRBV7-2	.	CASSFSGYEQYF	TGTGCCAGCAGCTTTAGTGGGTACGAGCAGTACTTC
TRBD2	TRBJ2-3	TRBV7-9	.	CASSPPLRGSTTDTQYF	TGTGCCAGCAGCCCACCACTGCGCGGGAGTACGACAGATACGCAGTATTTT
.	TRBJ2-7	TRBV7-7	.	CASSFRLNYEQYF	TGTGCCAGCAGCTTTCGACTGAATTACGAGCAGTACTTC
TRBD2	TRBJ2-7	TRBV2	.	CASIGGVVDEQYF	TGTGCCAGCATTGGGGGGGTGGTCGACGAGCAGTACTTC
.	TRBJ2-7	TRBV10-3	.	CAISEVATGEGEQYF	TGTGCCATCAGTGAGGTTGCGACAGGGGAGGGCGAGCAGTACTTC
TRBD2	TRBJ2-7	TRBV11-2	.	CASSLDPFASGMSYEQYF	TGTGCCAGCAGCTTAGACCCCTTTGCTAGCGGGATGTCCTACGAGCAGTACTTC
.	TRBJ2-5	TRBV2	.	CASSESLRQETQYF	TGTGCCAGCAGTGAAAGCTTAAGGCAAGAGACCCAGTACTTC
TRBD1	TRBJ1-2	TRBV7-6	.	CASSLASGTEDYGYTF	TGTGCCAGCAGCTTAGCTTCTGGGACAGAAGACTATGGCTACACCTTC
TRBD2	TRBJ2-3	TRBV7-7	.	CASSSKREGTEDTQYF	TGTGCCAGCAGCTCTAAGCGGGAGGGCACCGAAGATACGCAGTATTTT
TRBD1	TRBJ2-7	TRBV5-6	.	CASSGQGDEQYF	TGTGCCAGCAGCGGACAGGGAGACGAGCAGTACTTC
.	TRBJ2-7	TRBV11-3	.	CASSSSEFHYEQYF	TGTGCCAGCAGCTCTAGCGAATTCCACTACGAGCAGTACTTC
.	TRBJ2-7	TRBV5-1	.	CATLSVSGLSYEQYF	TGCGCCACCCTCAGTGTAAGCGGGCTCTCCTACGAGCAGTACTTC
TRBD1	TRBJ2-5	TRBV7-8	.	CASSYGQGIHKETQYF	TGTGCCAGCAGCTACGGACAGGGAATTCACAAAGAGACCCAGTACTTC
.	TRBJ1-2	TRBV11-3	.	CASSLEDGYGYTF	TGTGCCAGCAGCTTAGAGGACGGCTATGGCTACACCTTC
TRBD1	TRBJ1-2	TRBV27	.	CASSWGRTGRGGYTF	TGTGCCAGCAGTTGGGGTCGGACAGGGAGAGGTGGCTACACCTTC
TRBD2	TRBJ2-1	TRBV5-6	.	CASSLPSGSNEQFF	TGTGCCAGCAGCTTGCCTAGCGGGAGCAATGAGCAGTTCTTC
.	TRBJ2-1	TRBV9	.	CASSVEGRSYNEQFF	TGTGCCAGCAGCGTAGAGGGCCGCTCCTACAATGAGCAGTTCTTC